Below, 26 T cell receptor beta chains from the same sample are listed, as sequenced in a study of response to subunit inactivated influenza vaccine. Each CDR3 protein is one row after TCRdb ran MiXCR on the RT-PCR reads. This table holds approximately 170,000 distinct CDR3 sequences, 13% to 15% found once. Here the sequenced sample was CD8+ T cells sorted from PBMCs, taken 5 days after vaccination. The source of these receptors is a man over 45 who received an inactivated influenza vaccine.

The DNA of the CDR3 is TGCAGTGCTAGGGATCGAGAGGTCTCTGGGGCCAACGTCCTGACTTTC. Amino acids: CSARDREVSGANVLTF. The J gene is TRBJ2-6, the V gene TRBV20-1; no firm D call. In germline, CDR1 is DFQATT, CDR2 SNEGSKA (reference sequence). There are 16 residues in the CDR3. V lost 3 bases to trimming and J lost 0 bases, with 12 bases between them.

This clonotype was seen only a few times. In DNA, the CDR3 is TGTGCCAGTAGTATTGTGGGGTTGAACACTGAAGCTTTCTTT. Its protein product is CASSIVGLNTEAFF. This chain joins TRBV19 and TRBJ1-1, with D hard to call. CDR1 and CDR2 (germline): LNHDA, SQIVND (reference sequence). The V end was cut by 3 bases, the J end by 0 bases, with 8 bases between. The CDR3 consists of 14 residues.

The V and J genes are TRBV29-1 and TRBJ2-1, with 9 nucleotides matching TRBD2. The CDR3 covers 13 residues. Germline V gene data show CDR1 as SQVTM and CDR2 as ANQGSEA. V trimming: 4 bases; J trimming: 10 bases; junction bases outside the gene matches: 8. The CDR3 DNA reads as TGCAGCGTTGCCGTAGCGGGGGCGGGAGAGCAGTTCTTC. It is translated as CSVAVAGAGEQFF.

This chain links TRBV28 with TRBJ2-7; TRBD1 is a possible D gene (6 bases). The CDR3 spans 12 residues. Germline lookup yields CDR1 MDHEN and CDR2 SYDVKM. The V end lost 10 bases, the J end lost 2 bases, and 12 bases lay between the germline ends. The CDR3 nucleotides are TGTGCCACCAGGGACACAACCTACGAGCAGTACTTC. Translation gives CATRDTTYEQYF.

J is TRBJ1-1 and V is TRBV6-6; D is unresolved. There are 13 residues in the CDR3. V dropped 5 bases and J dropped 1 base, with 8 bases sitting between them. The germline V gene encodes CDR1 MNHNY and CDR2 SVGAGI (reference sequence). The CDR3 reads CASSAPGNTEAFF. In DNA form, the CDR3 reads TGTGCCAGCAGTGCGCCAGGGAACACTGAAGCTTTCTTT.

The table lists this clonotype with a few counts. This chain uses TRBV9 with TRBJ2-5; TRBD1 might be the D (6 bases). The CDR3 consists of 14 residues. CDR1 and CDR2 from the germline V gene are SGDLS and YYNGEE. V was cut by 3 bases and J by 3 bases, with 12 bases left in between. The CDR3 DNA reads TGTGCCAGCAGCGCCGGCAGGGGAGAAGAGACCCAGTACTTC. This gives the protein CASSAGRGEETQYF.

This clonotype was observed a few times. This chain joins TRBV29-1 and TRBJ1-5; TRBD1 matches 7 bases. The CDR3 loop spans 13 amino acids. Per germline, CDR1 SQVTM and CDR2 ANQGSEA. The J segment lost 4 bases and the V segment lost 4 bases, leaving 4 bases of the junction unmatched. The CDR3 sequence is CSVGGTDNQPQHF. The DNA for the CDR3 is TGCAGCGTTGGGGGGACAGATAATCAGCCCCAGCATTTT.

This clonotype was seen only a few times. The rearrangement joins TRBV29-1 to TRBJ2-2, with D possibly matching TRBD1 (6 bases). CDR3 length: 13 amino acids. The germline gives CDR1 SQVTM, CDR2 ANQGSEA. Between the trimmed V and J ends, which lost 5 bases and 5 bases, there was a span of 12 bases. Here the CDR3 reads CSVRQAATGELFF. The DNA for the CDR3 is TGCAGCGTTCGACAGGCTGCTACCGGGGAGCTGTTTTTT.

The gene calls are TRBV10-3 and TRBJ2-1; the D is unclear. CDR1 and CDR2 from the germline V gene are ENHRY and SYGVKD. Trimming cost V 7 bases and J 6 bases, with 13 bases left between them. The CDR3 extends over 13 amino acids. The CDR3 protein is CAITTAYTNEQFF. CDR3 in DNA: TGTGCCATCACAACGGCGTATACCAATGAGCAGTTCTTC.

The chain joins TRBV24-1 to TRBJ2-7; 11 nucleotides align to TRBD2. This CDR3 comprises 11 residues. CDR1 KGHDR and CDR2 SFDVKD come from the germline V gene. V was pared by 10 bases and J by 5 bases, with 0 bases of the junction left unmatched. CDR3 amino acids: CATGLADEQYF. The CDR3 DNA reads as TGTGCCACGGGACTAGCGGACGAGCAGTACTTC.

This clonotype showed up just a few times. The chain joins TRBV12-3 or TRBV12-4 to TRBJ2-3; D tentatively reads TRBD1 or TRBD2 (5 bases each). Trimming cost V 3 bases and J 3 bases, with 16 bases left between them. The CDR3 consists of 16 residues. The CDR3 region is CASSLLLWGFTDTQYF. CDR3 coding DNA: TGTGCCAGCAGTTTGCTCTTATGGGGGTTTACAGATACGCAGTATTTT.

This clonotype has a handful of counts. The genes are TRBV7-8 and TRBJ2-2; TRBD2 matches 9 bases. CDR3 size: 17 residues. Trimming cost V 4 bases and J 7 bases; bases outside gene matches: 13. The germline V gene has CDR1 SGHVS and CDR2 FQNEAQ. CDR3 bases: TGTGCCAGCAGCTACACCCTGGGACTAGCAAGTGGCGGGGAGCTGTTTTTT. Amino acid sequence: CASSYTLGLASGGELFF.

This clonotype was detected only a few times. The rearrangement joins TRBV28 to TRBJ2-5, with 7 bases that match TRBD1. With 6 bases clipped from V and 4 bases from J, the junction kept 8 bases outside the gene matches. The CDR3 extends over 14 amino acids. Germline V gene lookup returns CDR1 MDHEN and CDR2 SYDVKM. The CDR3 is CASRMTGTVETQYF. CDR3 in DNA: TGTGCCAGCAGAATGACAGGGACAGTAGAGACCCAGTACTTC.

This clonotype was recorded a few times. CDR3: CASSLLRDSRYEQYF. The CDR3 bases are TGTGCCAGCAGCCTTTTGAGGGATTCCCGCTACGAGCAGTACTTC. This sequence joins TRBV3-1 and TRBJ2-7, with D perhaps matching TRBD2 (5 bases). CDR1 is LGHDT, CDR2 YNNKEL, per germline (reference sequence). The CDR3 is made up of 15 amino acids. V lost 4 bases and J lost 3, with 16 bases in between.

The table lists this clonotype with many counts. This sequence joins TRBV25-1 and TRBJ2-3, with 11 bases identical to TRBD1. The CDR3 loop spans 12 amino acids. V gave up 9 bases and J gave up 6 bases; unmatched junction bases: 2. Looked up from germline, CDR1 is MGHDK and CDR2 is SYGVNS. The CDR3 loop is CASGQGADTQYF. CDR3 sequence (DNA): TGTGCCAGTGGACAGGGGGCGGATACGCAGTATTTT.

This clonotype was detected only a few times. This chain joins TRBV29-1 and TRBJ2-1, with 12 bases aligning to TRBD2. The CDR3 totals 16 residues. V lost 6 bases, J lost 4 bases, and 10 bases stayed unmatched. The V gene's germline CDR1 is SQVTM and CDR2 ANQGSEA. The CDR3 is CSVGGTSGRFYNEQFF. CDR3 nucleotides: TGCAGCGTCGGGGGGACTAGCGGGCGATTTTACAATGAGCAGTTCTTC.

A few counts support this clonotype. The chain joins TRBV7-4 to TRBJ2-4; 15 nucleotides line up with TRBD2. Germline V gene data show CDR1 as SGHVT and CDR2 as SQSDAQ. The ends lost 11 bases at V and 6 bases at J; junction bases unmatched: 11. The CDR3 length is 16 residues. The DNA of the CDR3 is TGTGCCCCCCTTAAAGGGACTAGCGGGGGGCCAAACATTCAGTACTTC. Amino acid sequence: CAPLKGTSGGPNIQYF.

V gene TRBV12-3 or TRBV12-4 combines with J gene TRBJ1-4; D is uncertain. V lost 1 base and J 6 bases, leaving 12 bases between the germline ends. CDR3 length equals 15 residues. CDR3 amino acids: CASSLGRGSDEKLFF. CDR3 nucleotide sequence: TGTGCCAGCAGTTTAGGGCGGGGAAGCGATGAAAAACTGTTTTTT.

J is TRBJ2-3 and V is TRBV15, with 7 bases identical to TRBD1. The CDR3 runs 15 residues. After removal of 3 bases from V and 3 bases from J, the junction contained 6 bases not matched to a gene. Germline values: CDR1 LNHNV, CDR2 YYDKDF (reference sequence). The CDR3: CATSSRDSLTDTQYF. In nucleotides, the CDR3 is TGTGCCACCAGCAGCCGGGACAGCCTTACAGATACGCAGTATTTT. Together with reference TRBV15 and TRBJ2-3, the CDR3 gives the full variable domain: DAMVIQNPRYQVTQFGKPVTLSCSQTLNHNVMYWYQQKSSQAPKLLFHYYDKDFNNEADTPDNFQSRRPNTSFCFLDIRSPGLGDTAMYLCATSSRDSLTDTQYFGPGTRLTVL.

This clonotype was seen many times. The genes are TRBV9 and TRBJ2-1; 7 bases line up with TRBD2. CDR1 SGDLS and CDR2 YYNGEE come from the germline V gene. V was pared by 0 bases and J by 0 bases, with 0 bases of the junction left unmatched. This CDR3 comprises 15 residues. The CDR3 DNA reads TGTGCCAGCAGCGTAGCGGGAGGCTCCTACAATGAGCAGTTCTTC. The encoded protein is CASSVAGGSYNEQFF.

This clonotype was seen a few times. V and J are TRBV3-1 and TRBJ2-1; D is unresolved. Trimming shortened V by 3 bases and J by 8 bases, and 5 bases separated the two germline ends. From germline, CDR1 is LGHDT and CDR2 YNNKEL (reference sequence). The length of the CDR3 is 11 residues. The CDR3 bases are TGTGCCAGCAGCCATTCCCATGAGCAGTTCTTC. Translating it yields CASSHSHEQFF.

Relative to its sample, this clonotype is medium-sized. The chain joins TRBV27 to TRBJ2-5; the match to TRBD2 covers 10 bases. Trimming removed 1 base from V and 1 base from J; junction bases left unmatched: 6. The CDR3 consists of 17 residues. CDR1 is MNHEY and CDR2 is SMNVEV in the germline V gene (reference sequence). The CDR3 region has the DNA TGTGCCAGCAGTTTATTAGGAGCTAGCGGGAGCCAAGAGACCCAGTACTTC. It specifies CASSLLGASGSQETQYF.

The chain uses TRBV28 and TRBJ2-5, with D maybe TRBD2 (5 bases). Germline V lookup: CDR1 MDHEN, CDR2 SYDVKM. The CDR3 is 16 amino acids. V was clipped by 5 bases and J by 5 bases, with 21 bases between them. The CDR3 spells CASSHRRASRSETQYF. The CDR3 DNA follows: TGTGCCAGCAGTCATAGGCGGGCATCGCGGTCGGAGACCCAGTACTTC.

The table lists this clonotype with a few counts. This sequence joins TRBV12-3 or TRBV12-4 and TRBJ2-5; 7 bases are shared with TRBD2. There are 13 residues in the CDR3. With V trimmed by 8 bases and J by 2 bases, 5 bases remained unmatched. CDR3 sequence reads: CASRSGVQETQYF. CDR3 DNA: TGTGCCAGCCGGAGCGGGGTTCAAGAGACCCAGTACTTC.

There are many counts of this clonotype. J is TRBJ2-7 and V is TRBV29-1; D may match TRBD1 or TRBD2 (5 bases each). Germline V gene sequence: CDR1 SQVTM, CDR2 ANQGSEA. V lost 4 bases, J lost 3 bases, and 13 bases lay in between. The CDR3 is 13 residues long. For the CDR3, the DNA is TGCAGCGTTGTCCCGAGGGGCTACTACGAGCAGTACTTC. Translating it yields CSVVPRGYYEQYF.

This clonotype was counted ten times or more. The chain employs TRBV7-9 and TRBJ2-1, with TRBD1 identical over 10 bases. This CDR3 is built from 17 residues. Germline trimming cut 5 bases from V and 4 bases from J; bases unmatched to any gene: 11. Germline lookup yields CDR1 SEHNR and CDR2 FQNEAQ (reference sequence). Here the CDR3 DNA reads TGTGCCAGCAGCATTTACGGGACAGGGGACCCTTACAATGAGCAGTTCTTC. Protein sequence: CASSIYGTGDPYNEQFF.